The 27 T cell receptor beta chains reported below all come from one sample, sequenced in a study of blood T cell repertoires in COVID-19 (dated by TCRdb to 2018 to 2020). The protocol used for the library was the immunoSEQ multiplex PCR assay. TCRdb carries this immuneACCESS record with in-frame sequences only. Its versions omit some clonotypes, under half of them owing to an unresolved V gene in the studies checked, with the rest unexplained. The sample has hundreds of thousands of clones on record, 89% of them singletons. The top ten hold over 0.7% of the sample. The sample was peripheral blood. The receptors were sampled from a man aged 18 to 30 with COVID-19, enrolled during active disease.

The V gene is TRBV3-1 (or the pseudogene TRBV3-2), the J gene TRBJ1-1; TRBD1 is a possible D gene (5 bases). Germline V gene sequence: CDR1 LGHDT, CDR2 YNNKEL (reference sequence). The V end lost 4 bases, the J end lost 6 bases, and 15 bases lay between the germline ends. CDR3 size: 14 residues. CDR3 nucleotide sequence: TGTGCCAGCAGCCTTTTGGGAACAGGCTCTGAAGCTTTCTTT. This encodes CASSLLGTGSEAFF.

The J gene is TRBJ2-2, the V gene TRBV2; D remains unclear. CDR1 and CDR2 (germline): SNHLY, FYNNEI. Trimming took 9 bases from V and 2 from J, leaving 19 bases between them. The CDR3 runs 16 residues. The CDR3: CARGASSGRNTGELFF. For the CDR3, the DNA is TGTGCCAGAGGCGCCAGTAGTGGGCGAAACACCGGGGAGCTGTTTTTT.

This clone occurred once. The CDR3 coding sequence is TGTGCCAGCAGCGAGGACAGGGACACTGAAGCTTTCTTT. Its translation is CASSEDRDTEAFF. This chain connects TRBV5-6 to TRBJ1-1, with TRBD1 matching 8 bases. The V and J ends lost 4 bases and 3 bases, in that order; junction bases with no gene match: 2. CDR1 and CDR2 from the germline V gene are SGHDT and YYEEEE. This CDR3 contains 13 residues.

J is TRBJ2-3 and V is TRBV3-1 (or the pseudogene TRBV3-2); 8 nucleotides line up with TRBD2. The CDR3 is made up of 15 amino acids. Germline-derived CDR1 and CDR2 are LGHDT and YNNKEL (reference sequence). V dropped 6 bases and J dropped 0; count of bases not matched to a gene: 5. The DNA for the CDR3 is TGTGCCAGCAGACAAACTAGCGGTAGCACAGATACGCAGTATTTT. Residues: CASRQTSGSTDTQYF.

The chain combines TRBV5-6 with TRBJ1-1; possible D gene TRBD1, 6 bases. Germline V lookup: CDR1 SGHDT, CDR2 YYEEEE. V was shortened by 0 bases and J by 0 bases, with 15 bases between the two germline ends. The CDR3 length is 17 residues. The chain's CDR3 is CASSLGTAFYMNTEAFF. CDR3 sequence (DNA): TGTGCCAGCAGCTTGGGGACAGCGTTTTACATGAACACTGAAGCTTTCTTT. Full variable domain (rest looked up from reference TRBV5-6 and TRBJ1-1): DAGVTQSPTHLIKTRGQQVTLRCSPKSGHDTVSWYQQALGQGPQFIFQYYEEEERQRGNFPDRFSGHQFPNYSSELNVNALLLGDSALYLCASSLGTAFYMNTEAFFGQGTRLTVV.

The chain combines TRBV2 with TRBJ1-1; 10 bases line up with TRBD1. Germline V gives CDR1 SNHLY, CDR2 FYNNEI. Trimming cost V 7 bases and J 3 bases; bases outside gene matches: 11. The CDR3 contains 16 residues. CDR3 amino acids: CASKGQGLLSDTEAFF. CDR3 DNA: TGTGCCAGCAAGGGACAGGGGCTGCTCAGCGACACTGAAGCTTTCTTT.

This clone was seen a few times. The V and J genes are TRBV10-1 and TRBJ1-6, with unresolved D. From germline, CDR1 is WNHNN and CDR2 SYGVQD (reference sequence). The CDR3 loop spans 12 amino acids. V was trimmed by 0 bases and J by 9 bases, leaving 3 bases between them. The DNA of the CDR3 is TGCGCCAGCAGTGAGTCGGCTTCACCCCTCCACTTT. It translates to CASSESASPLHF.

The rearrangement links TRBV7-2 to TRBJ2-7, with 9 positions matching TRBD2. Trimming removed 3 bases from V and 0 bases from J; junction bases left unmatched: 3. This CDR3 spans 15 amino acids. Looked up from germline, CDR1 is SGHTA and CDR2 is FQGNSA. As DNA, the CDR3 is TGTGCCAGCAGCTTGGGGACTAGCAGCTCCTACGAGCAGTACTTC. Its translation is CASSLGTSSSYEQYF.

The chain uses TRBV27 and TRBJ2-7; D unresolved. V was shortened by 1 base and J by 3 bases, with 7 bases between the two germline ends. This CDR3 has 13 residues. CDR1 MNHEY and CDR2 SMNVEV come from the germline V gene (reference sequence). The CDR3 DNA sequence: TGTGCCAGCAGTTTATATGGCGGCTACGAGCAGTACTTC. Residues: CASSLYGGYEQYF.

The CDR3 region has the DNA TGTGCCAGCAGCTTAACCGGGACAGGCGCCCACGAGCAGTACTTC. It codes for CASSLTGTGAHEQYF. This chain connects TRBV11-3 to TRBJ2-7; 8 nucleotides align to TRBD1. With V trimmed by 2 bases and J by 5 bases, 8 bases remained unmatched. The germline gives CDR1 SGHNT, CDR2 YENEEA. CDR3 length: 15 residues.

The rearrangement uses TRBV2 and TRBJ2-1, with 7 bases lining up with TRBD2. The CDR3 spans 15 residues. Trimming cost V 2 bases and J 9 bases; bases outside gene matches: 10. The germline V gene has CDR1 SNHLY and CDR2 FYNNEI. The CDR3 sequence is CASSELSSGRGEQFF. As DNA, the CDR3 is TGTGCCAGCAGTGAATTATCTAGCGGAAGGGGTGAGCAGTTCTTC.

The J gene is TRBJ2-1, the V gene TRBV27; unclear D gene. Germline CDR1 MNHEY, CDR2 SMNVEV (reference sequence). CDR3 length: 15 residues. Trimming took 2 bases from V and 0 from J, leaving 8 bases between them. CDR3 region: CASSLGAHSYNEQFF. Here the CDR3 DNA reads TGTGCCAGCAGTTTAGGTGCGCACTCCTACAATGAGCAGTTCTTC.

The gene calls are TRBV11-2 and TRBJ2-5; 7 bases line up with TRBD2. This CDR3 spans 18 amino acids. Losses at the gene ends were 5 bases for V and 2 bases for J; bases not matched to a gene: 17. Germline V gene lookup returns CDR1 SGHAT and CDR2 FQNNGV. The CDR3 reads CASSPLKGGRGEQETQYF. The CDR3 DNA reads TGTGCCAGCAGCCCCTTGAAGGGCGGGAGAGGAGAACAAGAGACCCAGTACTTC.

This rearrangement joins TRBV5-4 to TRBJ2-1; TRBD2 is a possible D gene (5 bases). Germline V gene lookup returns CDR1 SGHNT and CDR2 YYREEE (reference sequence). Trimming removed 0 bases from V and 4 bases from J, with 11 bases in between. The CDR3 is 15 residues long. In DNA form, the CDR3 reads TGTGCCAGCAGCTTGGAGCGGAACAAATACAATGAGCAGTTCTTC. Amino acid sequence: CASSLERNKYNEQFF.

This chain connects TRBV6-6 to TRBJ2-3; the D gene is possibly TRBD1 (6 bases). The CDR3 length is 16 residues. Germline V gene sequence: CDR1 MNHNY, CDR2 SVGAGI (reference sequence). Trimming removed 10 bases from V and 1 base from J, with 21 bases in between. As DNA, the CDR3 is TGTGCCACCGTAAAAAAAGGGGGTGATGGCACAGATACGCAGTATTTT. It codes for CATVKKGGDGTDTQYF.

CDR3 sequence (DNA): TGTGCCAGCAGGGAGGGACAGCACGAGCAGTACTTC. Translating gives CASREGQHEQYF. V is TRBV5-4 and J is TRBJ2-7; D possibly corresponds to TRBD1 (7 bases). The CDR3 spans 12 residues. Deletions cut 5 bases from V and 5 bases from J, with 11 bases between. Per germline, CDR1 SGHNT and CDR2 YYREEE (reference sequence). Supplemented by reference TRBV5-4 and TRBJ2-7, the full variable domain reads ETGVTQSPTHLIKTRGQQVTLRCSSQSGHNTVSWYQQALGQGPQFIFQYYREEENGRGNFPPRFSGLQFPNYSSELNVNALELDDSALYLCASREGQHEQYFGPGTRLTVT.

The V gene is TRBV5-5, the J gene TRBJ2-1; 8 bases line up with TRBD2. Germline V CDR1 and CDR2: SGHKS, YYEKEE (reference sequence). CDR3 size: 17 residues. Unmatched junction bases numbered 17, after V lost 5 bases and J lost 7 bases. The DNA for the CDR3 is TGTGCCAGCAGTAATCAGATACTAGCGGTGGAGGCGAATGAGCAGTTCTTC. It yields the protein CASSNQILAVEANEQFF.

The chain's CDR3 is CASSSTGPNYGYTF. The CDR3 DNA sequence: TGTGCCAGCAGTTCCACAGGACCTAACTATGGCTACACCTTC. This chain uses TRBV6-5 with TRBJ1-2; D might be TRBD1 (5 bases). V lost 4 bases to trimming and J lost 0 bases, with 9 bases between them. This CDR3 spans 14 amino acids. The V gene's germline CDR1 is MNHEY and CDR2 SVGAGI.

The chain couples TRBV29-1 to TRBJ2-3, with a possible D match to TRBD1 (6 bases). Germline CDR1 SQVTM, CDR2 ANQGSEA. This CDR3 is 13 amino acids long. V was pared by 6 bases and J by 6 bases, with 16 bases between. The CDR3 region is CSVSGGHGDTQYF. CDR3 nucleotides: TGCAGCGTGAGTGGGGGACACGGGGATACGCAGTATTTT.

The V and J genes are TRBV23-1 and TRBJ1-1; 7 bases line up with TRBD1. TRBV23-1 is identified as an open reading frame with a role that is uncertain. The CDR3 length is 18 residues. The ends lost 6 bases at V and 0 bases at J; junction bases unmatched: 16. The CDR3: CASSRPDRVEVMNTEAFF. The DNA of the CDR3 is TGCGCCAGCAGCCGCCCAGACAGGGTCGAGGTCATGAACACTGAAGCTTTCTTT.

This clone was counted a single time. The chain combines TRBV5-1 with TRBJ1-1, with 8 bases aligning to TRBD1. Trimming removed 6 bases from V and 1 base from J; junction bases left unmatched: 5. CDR1 SGHRS and CDR2 YFSETQ come from the germline V gene. The CDR3 consists of 14 residues. The CDR3 sequence is CASTGGQANTEAFF. CDR3 DNA: TGCGCCAGCACCGGGGGACAGGCGAACACTGAAGCTTTCTTT.

The rearrangement links TRBV6-5 to TRBJ2-3; 8 nucleotides line up with TRBD1. CDR1 is MNHEY and CDR2 is SVGAGI in the germline V gene. There are 14 residues in the CDR3. J lost 1 base, V lost 8 bases, and 5 bases had no gene match. Here the CDR3 reads CASQGAQGTDTQYF. The DNA for the CDR3 is TGTGCCAGCCAGGGGGCGCAAGGCACAGATACGCAGTATTTT.

This rearrangement joins TRBV27 to TRBJ1-4; 9 bases match TRBD1. Germline assignment: CDR1 MNHEY and CDR2 SMNVEV (reference sequence). This CDR3 is 16 amino acids long. V was pared by 5 bases and J by 8 bases, with 12 bases of the junction left unmatched. In nucleotides, the CDR3 is TGTGCCAGCAGTATCGCCGGGACAGGGATAGGAGAAAAACTGTTTTTT. Amino acids: CASSIAGTGIGEKLFF. Combining the CDR3 with reference TRBV27 and TRBJ1-4 gives the whole variable domain EAQVTQNPRYLITVTGKKLTVTCSQNMNHEYMSWYRQDPGLGLRQIYYSMNVEVTDKGDVPEGYKVSRKEKRNFPLILESPSPNQTSLYFCASSIAGTGIGEKLFFGSGTQLSVL.

The CDR3 DNA reads TGCGCCAGCAGCGCCGGGACAGGAAGGCAAGAGACCCAGTACTTC. Protein product: CASSAGTGRQETQYF. This chain uses TRBV5-1 with TRBJ2-5, with 8 bases lining up with TRBD1. With 4 bases clipped from V and 2 bases from J, the junction kept 7 bases outside the gene matches. CDR3 size: 15 residues. The germline gives CDR1 SGHRS, CDR2 YFSETQ.

This chain connects TRBV5-1 to TRBJ1-1; TRBD1 aligns across 8 bases. Per germline, CDR1 SGHRS and CDR2 YFSETQ. V trimming: 3 bases; J trimming: 1 base; junction bases outside the gene matches: 2. This CDR3 has 14 amino acids. The CDR3 loop is CASSWTGPNTEAFF. CDR3 sequence (DNA): TGCGCCAGCAGCTGGACAGGGCCGAACACTGAAGCTTTCTTT. Full variable domain (rest looked up from reference TRBV5-1 and TRBJ1-1): KAGVTQTPRYLIKTRGQQVTLSCSPISGHRSVSWYQQTPGQGLQFLFEYFSETQRNKGNFPGRFSGRQFSNSRSEMNVSTLELGDSALYLCASSWTGPNTEAFFGQGTRLTVV.

The V and J genes are TRBV7-8 and TRBJ2-3; 14 bases fit TRBD2. The CDR3 is made up of 15 amino acids. Germline CDR1 SGHVS, CDR2 FQNEAQ. After removal of 4 bases from V and 7 bases from J, the junction contained 4 bases not matched to a gene. The CDR3 loop reads CASSSGTSGSHTQYF. The CDR3 coding sequence is TGTGCCAGCAGCTCAGGGACTAGCGGGAGCCATACGCAGTATTTT.

The gene calls are TRBV19 and TRBJ2-2, with D tentatively TRBD2 (6 bases). Germline values: CDR1 LNHDA, CDR2 SQIVND (reference sequence). The CDR3 runs 16 residues. The V end lost 3 bases, the J end lost 2 bases, and 13 bases lay between the germline ends. The CDR3 DNA is TGTGCCAGTAGTATTAAGGCGGGGCTTAACACCGGGGAGCTGTTTTTT. Protein sequence: CASSIKAGLNTGELFF.